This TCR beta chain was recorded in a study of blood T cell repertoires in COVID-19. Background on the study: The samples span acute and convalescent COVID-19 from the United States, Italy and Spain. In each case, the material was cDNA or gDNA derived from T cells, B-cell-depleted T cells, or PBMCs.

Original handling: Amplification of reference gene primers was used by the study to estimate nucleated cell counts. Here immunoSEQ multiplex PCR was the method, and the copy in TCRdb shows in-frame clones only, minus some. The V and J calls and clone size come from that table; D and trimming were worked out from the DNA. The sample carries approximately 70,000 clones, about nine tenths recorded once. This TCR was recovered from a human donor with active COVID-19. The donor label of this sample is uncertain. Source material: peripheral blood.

CDR3 nucleotides: TGTGCCAGCAGCTCGACGCGGGATAATTCACCCCTCCACTTT. Its translation: CASSSTRDNSPLHF. The chain uses TRBV7-9 and TRBJ1-6; no reliable D call. V lost 4 bases and J 5 bases, leaving 9 bases between the germline ends. The CDR3 is 14 residues long. The germline V gene encodes CDR1 SEHNR and CDR2 FQNEAQ (reference sequence). The full variable domain, with the rest looked up from reference TRBV7-9 and TRBJ1-6, is DTGVSQNPRHKITKRGQNVTFRCDPISEHNRLYWYRQTLGQGPEFLTYFQNEAQLEKSRLLSDRFSAERPKGSFSTLEIQRTEQGDSAMYLCASSSTRDNSPLHFGNGTRLTVT.